Presented here are 10 T cell receptor beta chains from one specimen sequenced in a study of identical twins. MiXCR, run by TCRdb on the 5' RACE reads, gives a single entry per CDR3 protein. The table lists about 1.7 million distinct CDR3 sequences, under 35% of them singletons, with under 0.35% in the top ten. Input material: cord blood. These receptors all stem from a newborn girl in good health.

V and J are TRBV18 and TRBJ2-3; 8 bases map to TRBD1. V lost 3 bases and J lost 2; bases outside the gene matches: 7. The CDR3 contains 16 residues. Germline V gene lookup returns CDR1 KGHSH and CDR2 LQKENI. The CDR3 DNA sequence: TGTGCCAGCTCACCCCGGACAGGGAGCCTCACAGATACGCAGTATTTT. It is translated as CASSPRTGSLTDTQYF.

The chain carries TRBV28 and TRBJ1-1; no clear D. V was trimmed by 5 bases and J by 0 bases, leaving 13 bases between them. Germline CDR1 MDHEN, CDR2 SYDVKM. The length of the CDR3 is 15 residues. This chain's CDR3 is CASSLQPAMNTEAFF. DNA of the CDR3: TGTGCCAGCAGTCTCCAGCCGGCTATGAACACTGAAGCTTTCTTT.

The J gene is TRBJ2-5, the V gene TRBV20-1; D may be TRBD2 (6 bases). The CDR3 length is 14 residues. Germline-derived CDR1 and CDR2 are DFQATT and SNEGSKA (reference sequence). V lost 6 bases, J lost 5 bases, and 19 bases lay in between. Here the CDR3 DNA reads TGCAGTGCCGCCGGGAGTTCTGCCGTTGAGACCCAGTACTTC. Translated: CSAAGSSAVETQYF.

The rearrangement joins TRBV3-1 to TRBJ2-3, with D perhaps TRBD2 (7 bases). CDR1 and CDR2 (germline): LGHDT, YNNKEL (reference sequence). CDR3 length: 17 amino acids. The germline V and J ends were trimmed by 4 bases and 2 bases, with 19 bases remaining between them. This chain's CDR3 is CASSPRGAGGLTDTQYF. For the CDR3, the DNA is TGTGCCAGCAGCCCCCGGGGGGCCGGGGGACTCACAGATACGCAGTATTTT.

The chain uses TRBV6-4 and TRBJ2-2; 10 positions agree with TRBD2. Looked up from germline, CDR1 is MRHNA and CDR2 is SNTAGT. This CDR3 region has 16 residues. Trimming cost V 4 bases and J 4 bases; bases outside gene matches: 6. CDR3 DNA: TGTGCCAGCAGTGCACTAGCGGGAAGCCGCACCGGGGAGCTGTTTTTT. This gives the protein CASSALAGSRTGELFF.

This clonotype has ten or more counts. The chain carries TRBV4-2 and TRBJ2-6, with D hard to call. The length of the CDR3 is 15 residues. Germline CDR1 reads LGHNA; CDR2 reads YNFKEQ. Trimming left V 0 bases short and J 0 bases short, with 3 bases between. CDR3 residues: CASSQDHSGANVLTF. CDR3 sequence (DNA): TGTGCCAGCAGCCAAGATCACTCTGGGGCCAACGTCCTGACTTTC.

The chain uses TRBV6-1 and TRBJ1-5; D is undetermined. The germline V gene encodes CDR1 MNHNS and CDR2 SASEGT. The CDR3 is 14 amino acids. Deletions cut 5 bases from V and 0 bases from J, with 8 bases between. The CDR3 sequence: CASSTEYSNQPQHF. Written as DNA, the CDR3 is TGTGCCAGCAGTACAGAATATAGCAATCAGCCCCAGCATTTT.

The CDR3, as DNA: TGTGCCAGCAGTTACACAGGGATGCGAGAGACCCAGTACTTC. This encodes CASSYTGMRETQYF. The V and J genes are TRBV6-2 or TRBV6-3 and TRBJ2-5; TRBD1 might be the D (6 bases). CDR1 is MNHEY, CDR2 SVGEGT, per germline. This CDR3 region has 14 residues. The germline V and J ends were trimmed by 2 bases and 4 bases, with 11 bases remaining between them.

V usage is TRBV11-2 and J usage is TRBJ2-3; 13 nucleotides align to TRBD2. Germline V gene data show CDR1 as SGHAT and CDR2 as FQNNGV. V shed 4 bases, J shed 3 bases, and the junction held 4 bases outside the gene matches. The CDR3 totals 16 residues. The CDR3 is CASSWTSGSGTDTQYF. Here the CDR3 DNA reads TGTGCCAGCAGCTGGACTAGCGGGAGTGGGACAGATACGCAGTATTTT. Full variable domain (outside the CDR3, taken from reference TRBV11-2 and TRBJ2-3): EAGVAQSPRYKIIEKRQSVAFWCNPISGHATLYWYQQILGQGPKLLIQFQNNGVVDDSQLPKDRFSAERLKGVDSTLKIQPAKLEDSAVYLCASSWTSGSGTDTQYFGPGTRLTVL.

Comments on this clonotype: The junction does not match germline at one end; this may be a read error. V gene TRBV12-3 or TRBV12-4 combines with J gene TRBJ2-6, with D possibly being TRBD1 (5 bases). The CDR3 contains 15 residues. The CDR3 region has the DNA TGTGCCAGCAGTTCAAGGGGCTCTGGGGCCGACGTCCTGACTTTC. Protein product: CASSSRGSGADVLTF.